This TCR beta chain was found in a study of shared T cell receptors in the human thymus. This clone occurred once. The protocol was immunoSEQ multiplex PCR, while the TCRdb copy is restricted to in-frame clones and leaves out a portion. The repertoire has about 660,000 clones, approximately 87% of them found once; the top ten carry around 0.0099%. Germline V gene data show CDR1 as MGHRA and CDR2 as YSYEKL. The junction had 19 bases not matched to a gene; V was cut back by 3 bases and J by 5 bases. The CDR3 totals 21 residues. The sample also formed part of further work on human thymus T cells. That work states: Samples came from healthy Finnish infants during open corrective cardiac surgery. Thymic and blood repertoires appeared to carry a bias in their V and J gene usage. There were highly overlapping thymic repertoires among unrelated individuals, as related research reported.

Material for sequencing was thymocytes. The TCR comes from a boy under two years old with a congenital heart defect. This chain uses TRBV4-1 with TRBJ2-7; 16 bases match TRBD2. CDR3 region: CASSHGRTLGLAGGPRDEQYF. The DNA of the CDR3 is TGCGCCAGCAGCCACGGACGGACCCTGGGACTAGCGGGAGGGCCGAGGGACGAGCAGTACTTC.